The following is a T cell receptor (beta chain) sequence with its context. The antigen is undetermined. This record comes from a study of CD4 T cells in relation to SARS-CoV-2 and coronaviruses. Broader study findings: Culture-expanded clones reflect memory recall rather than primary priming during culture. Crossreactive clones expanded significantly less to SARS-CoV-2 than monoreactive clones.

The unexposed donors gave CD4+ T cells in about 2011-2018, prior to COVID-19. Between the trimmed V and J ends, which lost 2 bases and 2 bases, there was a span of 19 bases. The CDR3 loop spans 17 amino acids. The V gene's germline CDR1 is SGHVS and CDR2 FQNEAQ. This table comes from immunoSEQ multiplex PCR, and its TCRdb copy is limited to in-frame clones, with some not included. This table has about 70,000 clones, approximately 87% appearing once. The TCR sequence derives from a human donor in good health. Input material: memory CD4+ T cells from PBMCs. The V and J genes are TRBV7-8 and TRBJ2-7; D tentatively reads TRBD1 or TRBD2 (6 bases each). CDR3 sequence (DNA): TGTGCCAGCAGCTTATTTTGGGGGGACACACCGACCTACGAGCAGTACTTC. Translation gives CASSLFWGDTPTYEQYF.